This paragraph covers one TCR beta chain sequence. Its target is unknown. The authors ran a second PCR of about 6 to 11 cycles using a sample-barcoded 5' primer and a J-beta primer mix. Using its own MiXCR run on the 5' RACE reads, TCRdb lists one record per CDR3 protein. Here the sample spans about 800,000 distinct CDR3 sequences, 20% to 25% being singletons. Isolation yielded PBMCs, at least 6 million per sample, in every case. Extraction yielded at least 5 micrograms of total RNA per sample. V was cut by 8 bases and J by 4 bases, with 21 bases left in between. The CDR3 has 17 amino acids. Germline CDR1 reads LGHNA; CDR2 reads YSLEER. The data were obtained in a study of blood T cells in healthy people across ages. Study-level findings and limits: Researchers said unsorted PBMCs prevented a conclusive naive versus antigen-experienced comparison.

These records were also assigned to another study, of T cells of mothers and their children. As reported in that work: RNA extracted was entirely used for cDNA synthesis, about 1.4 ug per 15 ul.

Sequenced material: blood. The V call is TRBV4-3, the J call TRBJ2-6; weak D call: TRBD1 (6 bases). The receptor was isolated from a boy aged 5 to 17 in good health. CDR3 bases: TGCGCCAGCTCTCATCTCTACAGGGTTCGGGGGGCCAACGTCCTGACTTTC. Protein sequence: CASSHLYRVRGANVLTF.